The clone carrying this TCR beta chain was seen ten or more times. The target antigen is unknown. In each sequencing run, over 160 million TCR-beta sequences were generated from 15-18 subjects. TCRdb analysed the 5' RACE reads with MiXCR anew, one entry per CDR3 protein. The data hold about 120,000 distinct CDR3 sequences, with roughly 3.1% observed a single time. From 2 million PBMCs stored at -80 C, the unsorted libraries were generated. V was shortened by 1 base and J by 4 bases, with 13 bases between the two germline ends. CDR3 size: 15 residues. Germline V gene sequence: CDR1 MGHRA, CDR2 YSYEKL. This entry belongs to a study of neurological immune-mediated disorders. Study-wide findings and caveats: There were no CDR3 amino acid sequences shared by expanded clones across subjects, a result suggesting private repertoires in all groups. Multiple sclerosis was found to have the least TCR clonal expansion, below healthy controls, and HTLV-1-associated myelopathy the most.

The sequenced sample consisted of PBMCs. The chain combines TRBV4-1 with TRBJ1-2; D is unclear. This TCR was sampled from a woman aged 30 to 39 with multiple sclerosis. CDR3 amino acids: CASSQVKSMGYGYTF. The CDR3 DNA is TGCGCCAGCAGCCAAGTGAAGTCGATGGGCTATGGCTACACCTTC.